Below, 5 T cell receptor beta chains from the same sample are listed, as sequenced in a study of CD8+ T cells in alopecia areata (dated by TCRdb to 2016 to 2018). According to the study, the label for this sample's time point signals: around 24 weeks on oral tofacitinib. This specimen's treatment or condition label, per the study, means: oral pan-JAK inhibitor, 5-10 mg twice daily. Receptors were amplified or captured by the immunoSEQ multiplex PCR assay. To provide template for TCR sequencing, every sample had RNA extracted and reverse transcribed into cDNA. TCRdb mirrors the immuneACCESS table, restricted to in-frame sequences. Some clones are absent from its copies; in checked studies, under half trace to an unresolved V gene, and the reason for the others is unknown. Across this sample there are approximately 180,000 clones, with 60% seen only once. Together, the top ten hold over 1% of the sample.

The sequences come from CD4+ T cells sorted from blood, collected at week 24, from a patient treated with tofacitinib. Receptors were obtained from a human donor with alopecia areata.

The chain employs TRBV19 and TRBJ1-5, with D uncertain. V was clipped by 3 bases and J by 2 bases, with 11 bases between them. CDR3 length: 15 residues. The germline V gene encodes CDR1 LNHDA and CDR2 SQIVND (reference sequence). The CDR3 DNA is TGTGCCAGTAGTATGATTGCGCAGGGCAATCAGCCCCAGCATTTT. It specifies CASSMIAQGNQPQHF.

The CDR3 reads CASSVGRGGRDTQYF. The CDR3 DNA sequence: TGTGCCAGCAGCGTAGGGAGGGGGGGCCGAGATACGCAGTATTTT. The chain uses TRBV9 and TRBJ2-3, with a weak D call TRBD2 (7 bases). Germline CDR1 SGDLS, CDR2 YYNGEE. The CDR3 contains 15 residues. The ends were cut back, 0 bases at V and 5 bases at J, with 13 bases in the middle. Drawing the rest from reference TRBV9 and TRBJ2-3, the complete variable domain is DSGVTQTPKHLITATGQRVTLRCSPRSGDLSVYWYQQSLDQGLQFLIQYYNGEERAKGNILERFSAQQFPDLHSELNLSSLELGDSALYFCASSVGRGGRDTQYFGPGTRLTVL.

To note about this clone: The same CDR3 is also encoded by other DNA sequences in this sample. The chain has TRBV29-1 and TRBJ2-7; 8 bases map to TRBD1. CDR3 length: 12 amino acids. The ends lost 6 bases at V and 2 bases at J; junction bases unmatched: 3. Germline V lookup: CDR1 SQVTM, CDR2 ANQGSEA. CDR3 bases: TGCAGCGTCTCACAGGGGGCCTACGAGCAGTACTTC. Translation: CSVSQGAYEQYF.

CDR3 bases: TGTGCCAGCAGTTCCGGGACAGGGCACACCGGGGAGCTGTTTTTT. It translates to CASSSGTGHTGELFF. The V call is TRBV27, the J call TRBJ2-2; TRBD1 agrees at 9 bases. The CDR3 is made up of 15 amino acids. Germline V gene lookup returns CDR1 MNHEY and CDR2 SMNVEV (reference sequence). The ends lost 4 bases at V and 3 bases at J; junction bases unmatched: 3.

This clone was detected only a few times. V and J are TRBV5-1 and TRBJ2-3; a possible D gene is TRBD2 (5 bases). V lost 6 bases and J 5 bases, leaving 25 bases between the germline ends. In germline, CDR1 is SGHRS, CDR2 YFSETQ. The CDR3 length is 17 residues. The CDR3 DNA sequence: TGCGCCAGCACCTTTGGGTCCCGGACTGGCCCCGGAGATACGCAGTATTTT. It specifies CASTFGSRTGPGDTQYF.